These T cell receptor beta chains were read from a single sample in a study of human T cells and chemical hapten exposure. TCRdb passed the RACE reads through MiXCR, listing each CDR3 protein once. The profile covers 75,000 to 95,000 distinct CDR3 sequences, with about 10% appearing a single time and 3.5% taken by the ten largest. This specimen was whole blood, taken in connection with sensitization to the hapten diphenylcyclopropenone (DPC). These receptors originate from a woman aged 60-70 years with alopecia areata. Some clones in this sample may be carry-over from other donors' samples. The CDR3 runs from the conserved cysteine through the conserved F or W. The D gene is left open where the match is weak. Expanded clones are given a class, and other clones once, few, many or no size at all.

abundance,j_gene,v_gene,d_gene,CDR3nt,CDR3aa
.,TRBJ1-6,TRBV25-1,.,TGTGCCAGCAAGGGAGGATACTATAGTTCACCCCTCCACTTT,CASKGGYYSSPLHF
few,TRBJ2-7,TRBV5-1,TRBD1,TGCGCCAGCAGCCCGGGGACAGGGGGTTCCTACGAGCAGTACTTC,CASSPGTGGSYEQYF
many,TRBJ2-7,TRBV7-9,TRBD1,TGTGCCAGCAGGATGCCAGGGGGCGAGCAGTACTTC,CASRMPGGEQYF
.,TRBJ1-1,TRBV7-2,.,TGTGCCAGCAGCATGGGTTCAGGGTCTGAAGCTTTCTTT,CASSMGSGSEAFF
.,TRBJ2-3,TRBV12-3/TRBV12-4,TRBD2,TGTGCCAGCAGCCCTGCCATGGGACTAGCGGGGGGAGTAGATACGCAGTATTTT,CASSPAMGLAGGVDTQYF
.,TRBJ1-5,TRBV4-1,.,TGCGCCAGCAGCCAAGAGGGCAGGGGCTTAGGTTCGCCCCAGCATTTT,CASSQEGRGLGSPQHF
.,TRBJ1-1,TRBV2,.,TGTGCCAGCATAGGGCAGGTTCGCAACACTGAAGCTTTCTTT,CASIGQVRNTEAFF
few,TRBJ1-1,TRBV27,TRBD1,TGTGCCAGCCAAAGGGACAGGGGACCTTCTGAAGCTTTCTTT,CASQRDRGPSEAFF
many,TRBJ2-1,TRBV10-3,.,TGTGCCATCAGTCCGGACGGGACCTACAATGAGCAGTTCTTC,CAISPDGTYNEQFF
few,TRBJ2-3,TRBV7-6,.,TGTGCCAGCAGCTTAGGACACTCCCTTAGCACAGATACGCAGTATTTT,CASSLGHSLSTDTQYF
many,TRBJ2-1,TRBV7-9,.,TGTGCCAGCAGAACTTCCCCGACGGATAGGCATAGGGATGAGCAGTTCTTC,CASRTSPTDRHRDEQFF
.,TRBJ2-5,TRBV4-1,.,TGCGCCAGCAGCCAAAGTCCGACAGCCCTCGAGACCCAGTACTTC,CASSQSPTALETQYF
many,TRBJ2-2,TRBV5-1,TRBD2,TGCGCCAGCAGCTTGGCGCCGCTAGCGGGAGCCACCGGGGAGCTGTTTTTT,CASSLAPLAGATGELFF
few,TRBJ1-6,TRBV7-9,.,TGTGCCAGCAGCCCGATCGGTTCACCCCTCCACTTT,CASSPIGSPLHF
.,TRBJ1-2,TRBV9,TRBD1,TGTGCCAGCAGCGCCAGACAGGGTGACTATGGCTACACCTTC,CASSARQGDYGYTF
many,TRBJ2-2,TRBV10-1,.,TGCGCCAGTGGGGAAATGAACACCGGGGAGCTGTTTTTT,CASGEMNTGELFF
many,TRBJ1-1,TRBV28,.,TGTGCCAGCAGTCCTCCCGGTCAAGAAGCTTTCTTT,CASSPPGQEAFF
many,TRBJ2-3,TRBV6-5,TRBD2,TGTGCCAGTCCGTGCGGGGGACCTAGCACAGATACGCAGTATTTT,CASPCGGPSTDTQYF
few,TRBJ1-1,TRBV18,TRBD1,TGTGCCAGCTCCCGAGGACAGGGTGAAGCTTTCTTT,CASSRGQGEAFF